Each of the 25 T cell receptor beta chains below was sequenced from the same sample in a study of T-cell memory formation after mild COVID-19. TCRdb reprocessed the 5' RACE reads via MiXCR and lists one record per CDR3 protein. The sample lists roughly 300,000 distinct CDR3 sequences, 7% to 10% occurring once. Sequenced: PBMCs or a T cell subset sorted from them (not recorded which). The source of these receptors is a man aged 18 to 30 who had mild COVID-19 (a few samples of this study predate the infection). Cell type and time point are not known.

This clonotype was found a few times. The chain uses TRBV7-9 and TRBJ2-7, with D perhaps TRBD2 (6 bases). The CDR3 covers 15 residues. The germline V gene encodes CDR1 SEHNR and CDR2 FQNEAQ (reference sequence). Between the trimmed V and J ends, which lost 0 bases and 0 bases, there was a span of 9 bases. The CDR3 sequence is CASSLANGGSYEQYF. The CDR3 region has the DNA TGTGCCAGCAGCTTAGCTAACGGGGGCTCCTACGAGCAGTACTTC.

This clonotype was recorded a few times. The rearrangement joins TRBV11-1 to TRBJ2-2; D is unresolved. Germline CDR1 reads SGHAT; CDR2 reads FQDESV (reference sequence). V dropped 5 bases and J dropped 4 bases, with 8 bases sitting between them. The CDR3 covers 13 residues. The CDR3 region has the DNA TGTGCCAGCAGCCACGACCCCACCGGGGAGCTGTTTTTT. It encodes CASSHDPTGELFF.

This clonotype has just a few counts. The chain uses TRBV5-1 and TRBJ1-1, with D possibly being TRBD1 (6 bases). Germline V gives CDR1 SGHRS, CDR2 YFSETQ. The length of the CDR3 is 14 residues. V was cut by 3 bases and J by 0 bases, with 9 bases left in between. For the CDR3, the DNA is TGCGCCAGCAGCTGGACAGAGATGAACACTGAAGCTTTCTTT. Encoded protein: CASSWTEMNTEAFF.

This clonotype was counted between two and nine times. The CDR3 reads CASSVVGYNEQFF. The CDR3 DNA reads TGTGCCAGCAGCGTAGTGGGCTACAATGAGCAGTTCTTC. The J gene is TRBJ2-1, the V gene TRBV9, with D unclear. Trimming shortened V by 0 bases and J by 3 bases, and 4 bases separated the two germline ends. Germline V lookup: CDR1 SGDLS, CDR2 YYNGEE. This CDR3 region has 13 residues.

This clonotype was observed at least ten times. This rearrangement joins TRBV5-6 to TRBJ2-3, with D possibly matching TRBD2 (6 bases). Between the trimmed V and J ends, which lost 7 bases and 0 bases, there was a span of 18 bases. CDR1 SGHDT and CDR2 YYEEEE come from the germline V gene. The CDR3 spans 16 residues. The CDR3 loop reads CASAGKPLTSTDTQYF. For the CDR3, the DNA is TGTGCCAGCGCGGGAAAGCCCCTTACTAGCACAGATACGCAGTATTTT. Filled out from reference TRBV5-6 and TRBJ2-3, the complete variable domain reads DAGVTQSPTHLIKTRGQQVTLRCSPKSGHDTVSWYQQALGQGPQFIFQYYEEEERQRGNFPDRFSGHQFPNYSSELNVNALLLGDSALYLCASAGKPLTSTDTQYFGPGTRLTVL.

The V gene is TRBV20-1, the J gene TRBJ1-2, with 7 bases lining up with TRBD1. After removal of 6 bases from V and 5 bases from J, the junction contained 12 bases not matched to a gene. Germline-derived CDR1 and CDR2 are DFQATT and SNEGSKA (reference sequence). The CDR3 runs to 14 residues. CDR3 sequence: CSAPGQNKLYGYTF. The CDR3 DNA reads TGCAGTGCACCGGGACAGAACAAACTTTATGGCTACACCTTC.

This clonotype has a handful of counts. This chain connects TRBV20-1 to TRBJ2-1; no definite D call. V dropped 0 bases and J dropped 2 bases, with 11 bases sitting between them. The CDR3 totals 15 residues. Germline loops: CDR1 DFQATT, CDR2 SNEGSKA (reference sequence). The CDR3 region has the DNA TGCAGTGCTAGAGATATGAGCCCGGCCTACAATGAGCAGTTCTTC. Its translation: CSARDMSPAYNEQFF.

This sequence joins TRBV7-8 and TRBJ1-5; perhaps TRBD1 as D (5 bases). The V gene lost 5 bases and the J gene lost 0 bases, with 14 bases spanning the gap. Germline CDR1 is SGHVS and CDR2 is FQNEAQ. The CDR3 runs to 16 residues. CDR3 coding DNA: TGTGCCAGCAGCCTGGGGACGGATTTTAGCAATCAGCCCCAGCATTTT. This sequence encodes CASSLGTDFSNQPQHF.

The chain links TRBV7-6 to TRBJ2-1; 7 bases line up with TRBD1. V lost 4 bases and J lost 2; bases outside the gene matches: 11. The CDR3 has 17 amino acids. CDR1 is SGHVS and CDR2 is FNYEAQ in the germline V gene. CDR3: CASSSRDSPATYNEQFF. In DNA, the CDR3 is TGTGCCAGCAGCTCTAGGGACAGCCCCGCTACCTACAATGAGCAGTTCTTC.

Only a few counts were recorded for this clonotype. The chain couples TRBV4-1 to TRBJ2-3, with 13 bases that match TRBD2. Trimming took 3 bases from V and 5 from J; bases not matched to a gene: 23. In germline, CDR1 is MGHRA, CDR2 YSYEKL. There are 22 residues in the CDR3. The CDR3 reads CASSQTFGLAGATTFRLDTQYF. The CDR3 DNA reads TGCGCCAGCAGCCAGACCTTCGGACTAGCGGGGGCAACCACGTTCCGATTAGATACGCAGTATTTT.

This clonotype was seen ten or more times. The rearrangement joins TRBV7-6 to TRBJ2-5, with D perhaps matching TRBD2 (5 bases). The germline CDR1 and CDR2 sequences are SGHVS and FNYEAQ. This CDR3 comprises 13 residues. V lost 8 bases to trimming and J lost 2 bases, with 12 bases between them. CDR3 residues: CASRPDFQETQYF. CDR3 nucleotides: TGTGCCAGCCGACCGGACTTTCAAGAGACCCAGTACTTC.

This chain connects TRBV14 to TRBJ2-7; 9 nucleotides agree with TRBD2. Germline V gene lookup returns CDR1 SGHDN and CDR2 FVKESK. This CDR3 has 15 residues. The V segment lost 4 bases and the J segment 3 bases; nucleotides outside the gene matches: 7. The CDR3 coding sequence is TGTGCCAGCAGCCTGAGCGGGGGGATACTCTACGAGCAGTACTTC. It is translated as CASSLSGGILYEQYF.

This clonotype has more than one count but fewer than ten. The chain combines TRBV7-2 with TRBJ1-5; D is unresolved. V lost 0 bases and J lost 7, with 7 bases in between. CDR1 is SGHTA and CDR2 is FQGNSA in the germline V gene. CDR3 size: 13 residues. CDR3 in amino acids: CASSLAERQPQHF. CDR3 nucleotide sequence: TGTGCCAGCAGCTTAGCTGAGAGGCAGCCCCAGCATTTT.

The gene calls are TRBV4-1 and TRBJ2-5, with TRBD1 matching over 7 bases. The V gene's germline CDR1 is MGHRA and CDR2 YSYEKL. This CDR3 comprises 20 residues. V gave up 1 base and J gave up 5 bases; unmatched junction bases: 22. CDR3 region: CASSQAKNRDSEITSETQYF. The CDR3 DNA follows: TGCGCCAGCAGCCAAGCCAAGAATCGGGACAGCGAGATCACATCGGAGACCCAGTACTTC.

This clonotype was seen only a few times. This chain's CDR3 is CASSVGGNLNYGYTF. The CDR3 coding sequence is TGTGCCAGCAGCGTAGGCGGGAATCTGAACTATGGCTACACCTTC. V and J are TRBV9 and TRBJ1-2; D is unresolved. The CDR3 runs 15 residues. V shed 0 bases and J shed 2 bases, with 11 bases lying between them. Germline values: CDR1 SGDLS, CDR2 YYNGEE.

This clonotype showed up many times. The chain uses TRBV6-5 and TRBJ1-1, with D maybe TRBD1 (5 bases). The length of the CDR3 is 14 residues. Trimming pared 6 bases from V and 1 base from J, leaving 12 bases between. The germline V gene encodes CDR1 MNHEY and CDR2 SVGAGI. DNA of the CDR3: TGTGCCAGCAGGCCGGGACTGTGGAACACTGAAGCTTTCTTT. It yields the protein CASRPGLWNTEAFF.

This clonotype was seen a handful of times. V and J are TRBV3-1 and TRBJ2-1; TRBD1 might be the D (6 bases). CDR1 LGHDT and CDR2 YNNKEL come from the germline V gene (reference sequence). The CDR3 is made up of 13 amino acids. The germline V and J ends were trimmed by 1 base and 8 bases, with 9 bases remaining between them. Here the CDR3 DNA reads TGTGCCAGCAGCCAAGCACAGGGTTATGAGCAGTTCTTC. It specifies CASSQAQGYEQFF.

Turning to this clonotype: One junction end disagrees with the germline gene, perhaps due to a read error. This chain's CDR3 is CASSPAMFPLLGAYQETQYF. CDR3 in DNA: TGTGCCAGCAGCCCGGCTATGTTCCCTCTACTCGGGGCCTACCAGGAGACCCAGTACTTC. The chain is built from TRBV7-6 and TRBJ2-5, with D possibly called TRBD1 or TRBD2 (5 bases each). The germline V gene has CDR1 SGHVS and CDR2 FNYEAQ. The CDR3 is 20 amino acids.

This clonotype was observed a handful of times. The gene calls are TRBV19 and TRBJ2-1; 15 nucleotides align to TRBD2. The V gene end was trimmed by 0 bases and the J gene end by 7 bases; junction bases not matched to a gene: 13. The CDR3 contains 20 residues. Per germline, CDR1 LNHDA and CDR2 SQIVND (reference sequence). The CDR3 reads CASSIEGLAGGHPHSNEQFF. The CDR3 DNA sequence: TGTGCCAGTAGTATAGAGGGACTAGCGGGGGGCCACCCCCATTCTAATGAGCAGTTCTTC.

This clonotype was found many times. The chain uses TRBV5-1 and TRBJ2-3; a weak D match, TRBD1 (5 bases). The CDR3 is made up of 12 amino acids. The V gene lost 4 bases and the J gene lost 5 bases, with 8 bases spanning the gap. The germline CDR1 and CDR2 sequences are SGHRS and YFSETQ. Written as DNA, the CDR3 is TGCGCCAGCAGCGTAACAGGAGATACGCAGTATTTT. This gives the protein CASSVTGDTQYF.

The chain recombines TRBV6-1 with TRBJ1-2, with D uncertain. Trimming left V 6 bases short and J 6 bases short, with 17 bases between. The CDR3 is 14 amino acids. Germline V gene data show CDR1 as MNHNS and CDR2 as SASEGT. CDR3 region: CASREGETSNGYTF. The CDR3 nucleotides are TGTGCCAGCAGAGAGGGTGAGACGTCCAATGGCTACACCTTC.

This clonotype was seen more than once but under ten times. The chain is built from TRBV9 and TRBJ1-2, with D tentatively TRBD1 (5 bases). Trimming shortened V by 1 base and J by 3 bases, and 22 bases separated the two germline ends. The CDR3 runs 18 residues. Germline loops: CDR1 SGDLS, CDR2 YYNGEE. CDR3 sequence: CASSVSPTQVGFDYGYTF. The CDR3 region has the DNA TGTGCCAGCAGCGTATCGCCTACACAGGTCGGGTTCGACTATGGCTACACCTTC.

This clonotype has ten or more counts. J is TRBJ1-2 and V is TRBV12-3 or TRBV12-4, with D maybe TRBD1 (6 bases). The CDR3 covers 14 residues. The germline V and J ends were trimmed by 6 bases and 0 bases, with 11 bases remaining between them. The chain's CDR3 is CASSRAGANYGYTF. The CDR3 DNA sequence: TGTGCCAGCAGCCGGGCAGGGGCTAACTATGGCTACACCTTC.

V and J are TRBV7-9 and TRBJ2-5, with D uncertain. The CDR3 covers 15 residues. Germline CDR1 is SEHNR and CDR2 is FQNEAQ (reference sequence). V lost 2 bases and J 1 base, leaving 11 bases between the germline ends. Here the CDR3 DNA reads TGTGCCAGCAGCTTATTTTTGCTGGGCCAAGAGACCCAGTACTTC. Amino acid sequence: CASSLFLLGQETQYF.

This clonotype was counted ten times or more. Written as DNA, the CDR3 is TGTGCCAGCAGCTTGAATAGCGGGGGGGCCGAGACCCAGTACTTC. Translation: CASSLNSGGAETQYF. The genes are TRBV5-5 and TRBJ2-5, with 11 bases fitting TRBD2. V shed 1 base and J 5 bases; nucleotides not matched to a gene: 4. The CDR3 has 15 amino acids. In germline, CDR1 is SGHKS, CDR2 YYEKEE (reference sequence). Using reference TRBV5-5 and TRBJ2-5 for the parts outside the CDR3, the full variable domain is DAGVTQSPTHLIKTRGQQVTLRCSPISGHKSVSWYQQVLGQGPQFIFQYYEKEERGRGNFPDRFSARQFPNYSSELNVNALLLGDSALYLCASSLNSGGAETQYFGPGTRLLVL.